The clone carrying this T cell receptor (beta chain) was found many times. Its antigen is not known. This sample is part of a study of early T cells in non-severe SARS-CoV-2 infection. At the level of the study: The chains were unpaired, and the sequenced material was bulk RNA from unsorted whole blood. Findings and limits, study-wide: VDJdb-based matching was biased toward anti-spike CD8 responses and missed private and CD4 specificities.

Individual cDNA molecules received unique molecular identifiers during library preparation. Each CDR3 protein is one row after TCRdb ran MiXCR on the 5' RACE reads. This repertoire shows tens of thousands of distinct CDR3 sequences, roughly 5.7% found once; its top ten account for over 20%. The CDR3 has 13 amino acids. V dropped 1 base and J dropped 4 bases, with 10 bases sitting between them. Per the germline V gene, CDR1 is GTSNPN and CDR2 is SVGIG (reference sequence). The sequence was obtained from an adult who was a healthcare worker with PCR-confirmed SARS-CoV-2 infection or an uninfected control (not recorded which). V is TRBV30 and J is TRBJ1-2, with D unresolved. Sequenced sample: whole blood. CDR3 DNA: TGTGCCTGGAGTGGAACCGGGCCCTATGGCTACACCTTC. It yields the protein CAWSGTGPYGYTF.